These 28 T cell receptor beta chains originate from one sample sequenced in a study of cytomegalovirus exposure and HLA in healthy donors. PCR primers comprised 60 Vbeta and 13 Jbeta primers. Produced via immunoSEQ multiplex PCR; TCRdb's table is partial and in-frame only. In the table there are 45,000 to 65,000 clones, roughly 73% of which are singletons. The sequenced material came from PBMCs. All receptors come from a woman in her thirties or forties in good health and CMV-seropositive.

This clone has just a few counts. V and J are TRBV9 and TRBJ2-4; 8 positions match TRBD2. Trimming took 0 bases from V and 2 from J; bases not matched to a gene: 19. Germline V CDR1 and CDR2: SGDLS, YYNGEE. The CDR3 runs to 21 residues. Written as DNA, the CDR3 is TGTGCCAGCAGCGTAGGCCGGAGCGGGGGAGGTTCCTCTATATCCAAAAACATTCAGTACTTC. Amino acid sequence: CASSVGRSGGGSSISKNIQYF. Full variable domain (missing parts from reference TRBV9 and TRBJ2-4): DSGVTQTPKHLITATGQRVTLRCSPRSGDLSVYWYQQSLDQGLQFLIQYYNGEERAKGNILERFSAQQFPDLHSELNLSSLELGDSALYFCASSVGRSGGGSSISKNIQYFGAGTRLSVL.

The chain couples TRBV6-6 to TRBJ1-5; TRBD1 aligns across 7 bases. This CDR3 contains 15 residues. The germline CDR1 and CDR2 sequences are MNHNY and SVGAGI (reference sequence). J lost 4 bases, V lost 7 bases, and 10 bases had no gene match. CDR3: CASTPTTGVNQPQHF. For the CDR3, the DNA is TGTGCCAGCACTCCGACCACAGGGGTTAATCAGCCCCAGCATTTT.

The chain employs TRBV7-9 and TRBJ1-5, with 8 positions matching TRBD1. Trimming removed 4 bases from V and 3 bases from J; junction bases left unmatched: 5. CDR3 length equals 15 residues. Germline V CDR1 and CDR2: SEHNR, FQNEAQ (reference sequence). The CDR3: CASSSDRDPNQPQHF. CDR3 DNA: TGTGCCAGCAGCTCGGACAGGGACCCCAATCAGCCCCAGCATTTT.

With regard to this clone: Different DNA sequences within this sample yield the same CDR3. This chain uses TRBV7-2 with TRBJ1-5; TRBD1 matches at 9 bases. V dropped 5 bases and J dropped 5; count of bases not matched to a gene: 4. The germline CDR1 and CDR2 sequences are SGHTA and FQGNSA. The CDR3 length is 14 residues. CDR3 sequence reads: CASSRDRVDQPQHF. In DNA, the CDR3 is TGTGCCAGCAGCCGGGACAGGGTTGATCAGCCCCAGCATTTT.

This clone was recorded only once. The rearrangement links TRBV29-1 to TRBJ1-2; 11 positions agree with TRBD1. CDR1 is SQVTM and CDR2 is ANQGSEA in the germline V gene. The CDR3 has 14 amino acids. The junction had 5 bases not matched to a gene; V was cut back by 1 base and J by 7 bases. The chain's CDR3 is CSVEVGQGAGGYTF. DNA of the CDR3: TGCAGCGTTGAAGTTGGACAGGGGGCCGGTGGCTACACCTTC.

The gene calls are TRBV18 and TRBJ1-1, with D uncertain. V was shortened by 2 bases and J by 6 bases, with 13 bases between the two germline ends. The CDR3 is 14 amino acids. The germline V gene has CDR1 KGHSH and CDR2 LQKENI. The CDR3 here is CASSPATRIAEAFF. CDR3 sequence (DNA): TGTGCCAGCTCACCAGCTACGAGGATCGCTGAAGCTTTCTTT.

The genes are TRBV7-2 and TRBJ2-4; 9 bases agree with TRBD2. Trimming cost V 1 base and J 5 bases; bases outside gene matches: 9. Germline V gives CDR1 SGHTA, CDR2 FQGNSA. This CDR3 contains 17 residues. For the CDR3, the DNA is TGTGCCAGCAGCTTAGGGCTACTGCGGGGGGGGGAAAACATTCAGTACTTC. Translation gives CASSLGLLRGGENIQYF.

Written as DNA, the CDR3 is TGTGCCAGCAGTTACCGGGGTTTCAATGAGCAGTTCTTC. This codes for CASSYRGFNEQFF. V gene TRBV6-5 combines with J gene TRBJ2-1; D is possibly TRBD2 (5 bases). This CDR3 is built from 13 residues. Germline CDR1 reads MNHEY; CDR2 reads SVGAGI. With 2 bases removed from V and 6 bases from J, the gap between germline ends came to 8 bases.

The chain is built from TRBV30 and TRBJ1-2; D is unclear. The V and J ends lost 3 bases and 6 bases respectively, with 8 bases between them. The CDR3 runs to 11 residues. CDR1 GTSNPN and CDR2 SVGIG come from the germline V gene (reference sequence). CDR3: CAWSGFHGYTF. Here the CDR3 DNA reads TGTGCCTGGAGCGGGTTTCATGGCTACACCTTC.

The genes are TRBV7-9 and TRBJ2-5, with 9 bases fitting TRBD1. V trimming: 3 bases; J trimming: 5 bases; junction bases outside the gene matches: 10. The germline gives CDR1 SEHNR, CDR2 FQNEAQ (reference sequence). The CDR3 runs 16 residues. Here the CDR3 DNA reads TGTGCCAGCAGCTTGGGACAGGGTCTTGGAGGGGAGACCCAGTACTTC. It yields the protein CASSLGQGLGGETQYF.

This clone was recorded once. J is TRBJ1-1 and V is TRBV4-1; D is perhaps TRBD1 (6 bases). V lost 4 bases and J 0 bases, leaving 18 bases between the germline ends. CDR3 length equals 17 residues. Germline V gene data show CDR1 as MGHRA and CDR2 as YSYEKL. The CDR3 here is CASSPVWGQVMNTEAFF. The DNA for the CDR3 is TGCGCCAGCAGCCCCGTCTGGGGGCAGGTCATGAACACTGAAGCTTTCTTT.

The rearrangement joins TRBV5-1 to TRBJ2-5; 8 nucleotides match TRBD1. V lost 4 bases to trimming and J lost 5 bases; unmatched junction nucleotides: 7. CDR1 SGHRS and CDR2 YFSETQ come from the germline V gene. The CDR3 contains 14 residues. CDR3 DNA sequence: TGCGCCAGCAGCCAGGCGGACAGGGACGAGACCCAGTACTTC. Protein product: CASSQADRDETQYF.

The CDR3 bases are TGTGCCAGCAGTCCTACAGGGCGAGGCTACACCTTC. Translated: CASSPTGRGYTF. The gene calls are TRBV11-1 and TRBJ1-2, with D possibly being TRBD1 (6 bases). Per the germline V gene, CDR1 is SGHAT and CDR2 is FQDESV (reference sequence). The CDR3 contains 12 residues. With 6 bases removed from V and 8 bases from J, the gap between germline ends came to 13 bases.

The CDR3 DNA is TGTGCCATTTCCTCCTCGGGGGGGCTCACTGAAGCTTTCTTT. Its translation: CAISSSGGLTEAFF. This chain uses TRBV6-5 with TRBJ1-1; possibly TRBD1 for D (6 bases). The germline CDR1 and CDR2 sequences are MNHEY and SVGAGI. The CDR3 is 14 amino acids. Trimming removed 10 bases from V and 4 bases from J, with 19 bases in between.

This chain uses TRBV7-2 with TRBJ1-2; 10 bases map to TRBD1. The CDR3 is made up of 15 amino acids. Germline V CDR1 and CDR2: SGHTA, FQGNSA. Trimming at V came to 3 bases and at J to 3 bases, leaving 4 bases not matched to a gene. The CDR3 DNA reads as TGTGCCAGCAGCTTGTCCGGGACAGGGGACTATGGCTACACCTTC. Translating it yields CASSLSGTGDYGYTF.

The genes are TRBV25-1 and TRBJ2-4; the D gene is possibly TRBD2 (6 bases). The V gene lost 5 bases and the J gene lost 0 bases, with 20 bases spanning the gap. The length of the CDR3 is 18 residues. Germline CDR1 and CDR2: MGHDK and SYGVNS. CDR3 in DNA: TGTGCCAGCAGTTCCTTCGGGACTGGCGGAGGAGCCAAAAACATTCAGTACTTC. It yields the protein CASSSFGTGGGAKNIQYF.

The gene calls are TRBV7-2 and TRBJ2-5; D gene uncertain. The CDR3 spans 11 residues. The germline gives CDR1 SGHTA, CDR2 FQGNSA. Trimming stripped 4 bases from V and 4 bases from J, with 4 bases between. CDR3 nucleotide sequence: TGTGCCAGCAGCTCAGGAGAGACCCAGTACTTC. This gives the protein CASSSGETQYF.

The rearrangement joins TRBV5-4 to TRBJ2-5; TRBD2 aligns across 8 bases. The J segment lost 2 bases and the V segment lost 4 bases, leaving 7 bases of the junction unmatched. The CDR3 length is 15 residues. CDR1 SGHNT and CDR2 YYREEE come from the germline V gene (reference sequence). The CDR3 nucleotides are TGTGCCAGCAGCCCTGGGGTAGCGGGGCAAGAGACCCAGTACTTC. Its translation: CASSPGVAGQETQYF.

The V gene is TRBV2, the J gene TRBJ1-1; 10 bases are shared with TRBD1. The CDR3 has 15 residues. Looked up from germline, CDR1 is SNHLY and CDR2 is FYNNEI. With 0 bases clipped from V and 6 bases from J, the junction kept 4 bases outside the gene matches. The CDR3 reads CASSEAPGQGSEAFF. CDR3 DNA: TGTGCCAGCAGTGAAGCTCCGGGACAGGGGTCTGAAGCTTTCTTT.

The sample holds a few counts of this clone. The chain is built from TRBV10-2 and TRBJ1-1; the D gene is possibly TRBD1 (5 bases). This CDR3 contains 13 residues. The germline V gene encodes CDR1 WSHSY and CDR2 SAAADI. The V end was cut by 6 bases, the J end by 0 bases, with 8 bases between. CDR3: CASRAGMNTEAFF. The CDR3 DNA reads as TGCGCCAGCAGGGCAGGGATGAACACTGAAGCTTTCTTT.

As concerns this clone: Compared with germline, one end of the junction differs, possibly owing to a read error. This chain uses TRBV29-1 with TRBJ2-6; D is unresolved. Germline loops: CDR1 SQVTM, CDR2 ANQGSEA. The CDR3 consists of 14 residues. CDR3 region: CGVARSSGANVLTF. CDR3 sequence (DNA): TGCGGCGTTGCAAGGAGCTCTGGGGCCAACGTCCTGACTTTC.

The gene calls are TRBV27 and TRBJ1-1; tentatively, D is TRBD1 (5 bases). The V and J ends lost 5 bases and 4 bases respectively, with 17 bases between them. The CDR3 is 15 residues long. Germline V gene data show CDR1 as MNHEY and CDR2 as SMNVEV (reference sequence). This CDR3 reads CASSIQQLRGTEAFF. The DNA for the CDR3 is TGTGCCAGCAGTATCCAACAGCTTAGGGGCACTGAAGCTTTCTTT.

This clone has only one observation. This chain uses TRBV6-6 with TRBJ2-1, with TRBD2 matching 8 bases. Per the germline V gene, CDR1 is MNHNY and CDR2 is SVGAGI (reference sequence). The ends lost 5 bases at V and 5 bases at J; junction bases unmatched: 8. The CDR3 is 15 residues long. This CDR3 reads CASSPRGGTHNEQFF. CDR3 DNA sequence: TGTGCCAGCAGTCCACGCGGGGGGACCCACAATGAGCAGTTCTTC.

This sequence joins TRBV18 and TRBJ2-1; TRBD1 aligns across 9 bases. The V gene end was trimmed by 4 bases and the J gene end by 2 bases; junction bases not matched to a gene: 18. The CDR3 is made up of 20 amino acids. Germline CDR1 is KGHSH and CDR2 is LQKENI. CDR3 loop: CASSRATGGTGSGAYNEQFF. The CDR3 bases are TGTGCCAGCTCACGGGCTACAGGGGGCACTGGGTCTGGGGCCTACAATGAGCAGTTCTTC.

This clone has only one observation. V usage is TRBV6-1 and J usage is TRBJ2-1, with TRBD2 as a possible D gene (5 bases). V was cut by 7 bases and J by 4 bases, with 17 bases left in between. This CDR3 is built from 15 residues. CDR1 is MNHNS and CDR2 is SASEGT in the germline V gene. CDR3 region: CASIETLAGYNEQFF. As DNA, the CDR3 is TGTGCCAGCATCGAGACTCTGGCGGGTTACAATGAGCAGTTCTTC.

This chain's CDR3 is CASSDPRDSLNSPLHF. The CDR3 DNA sequence: TGCGCCAGCAGCGACCCGAGGGACAGTCTTAATTCACCCCTCCACTTT. The chain employs TRBV5-1 and TRBJ1-6; 7 nucleotides line up with TRBD1. J lost 6 bases, V lost 4 bases, and 10 bases had no gene match. Per the germline V gene, CDR1 is SGHRS and CDR2 is YFSETQ. This CDR3 region has 16 residues.

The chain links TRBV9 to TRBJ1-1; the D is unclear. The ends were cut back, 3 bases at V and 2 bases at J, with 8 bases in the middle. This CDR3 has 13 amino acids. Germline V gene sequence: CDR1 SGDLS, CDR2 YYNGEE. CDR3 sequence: CASSARVNTEAFF. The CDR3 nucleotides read TGTGCCAGCAGCGCCCGGGTTAACACTGAAGCTTTCTTT.

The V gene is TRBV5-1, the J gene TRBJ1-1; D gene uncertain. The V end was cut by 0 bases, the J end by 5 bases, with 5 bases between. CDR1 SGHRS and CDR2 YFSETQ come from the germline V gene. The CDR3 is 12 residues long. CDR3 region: CASSLERTEAFF. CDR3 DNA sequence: TGCGCCAGCAGCTTGGAGCGAACTGAAGCTTTCTTT.